This T cell receptor beta chain appears in the sequencing data of a study of blood T cell repertoires in COVID-19. Clones were read by immunoSEQ multiplex PCR, and TCRdb kept only the in-frame ones, dropping some. The profile covers some 100,000 clones, with around 86% appearing a single time and 2.7% taken by the ten largest. Trimming pared 1 base from V and 7 bases from J, leaving 9 bases between. The V gene's germline CDR1 is LGHDT and CDR2 YNNKEL (reference sequence). This CDR3 spans 13 amino acids. The clonotype comes from a woman between 50 and 59 years old who had recovered from COVID-19. The sequenced sample consisted of PBMCs or T cells enriched from blood (not recorded which). The J gene is TRBJ2-3, the V gene TRBV3-1 (or the pseudogene TRBV3-2), with D uncertain. DNA for the CDR3: TGTGCCAGCAGCCAAGGGGCCGGAAATACGCAGTATTTT. As protein: CASSQGAGNTQYF.